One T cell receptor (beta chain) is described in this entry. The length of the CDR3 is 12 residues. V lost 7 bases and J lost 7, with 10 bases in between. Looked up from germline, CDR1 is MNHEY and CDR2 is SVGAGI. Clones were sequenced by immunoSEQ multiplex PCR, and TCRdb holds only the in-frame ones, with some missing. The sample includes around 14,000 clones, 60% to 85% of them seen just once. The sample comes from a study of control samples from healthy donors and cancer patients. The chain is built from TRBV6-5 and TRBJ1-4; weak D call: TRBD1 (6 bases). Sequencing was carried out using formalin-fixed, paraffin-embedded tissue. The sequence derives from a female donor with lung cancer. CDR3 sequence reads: CASNQGSEKLFF. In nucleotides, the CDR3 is TGTGCCAGCAATCAGGGGAGTGAAAAACTGTTTTTT.